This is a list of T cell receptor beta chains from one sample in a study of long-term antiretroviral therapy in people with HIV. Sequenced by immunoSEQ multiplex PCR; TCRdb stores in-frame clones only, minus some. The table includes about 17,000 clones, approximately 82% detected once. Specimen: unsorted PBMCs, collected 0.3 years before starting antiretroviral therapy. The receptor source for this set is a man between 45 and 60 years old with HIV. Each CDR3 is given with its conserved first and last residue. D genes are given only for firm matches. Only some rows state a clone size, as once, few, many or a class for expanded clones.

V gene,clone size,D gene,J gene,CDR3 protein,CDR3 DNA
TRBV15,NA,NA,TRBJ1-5,CATSRDGAAYSNQPQHF,TGTGCCACCAGCAGAGATGGGGCGGCATATAGCAATCAGCCCCAGCATTTT
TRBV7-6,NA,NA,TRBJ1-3,CASTPLSGNTIYF,TGTGCCAGCACCCCCCTCTCTGGAAACACCATATATTTT
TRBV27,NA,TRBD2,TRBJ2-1,CASVFSGGAPYNEQFF,TGTGCCAGCGTTTTTAGCGGGGGGGCCCCCTACAATGAGCAGTTCTTC
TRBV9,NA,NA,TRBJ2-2,CASSVEEGNTGELFF,TGTGCCAGCAGCGTAGAAGAGGGGAACACCGGGGAGCTGTTTTTT
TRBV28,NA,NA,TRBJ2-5,CASSPYLQETQYF,TGTGCCAGCAGTCCCTATCTCCAAGAGACCCAGTACTTC
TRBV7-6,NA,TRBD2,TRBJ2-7,CASSLAGGRAYEQYF,TGTGCCAGCAGCTTAGCTGGGGGGAGGGCCTACGAGCAGTACTTC
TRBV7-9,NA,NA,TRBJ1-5,CASSLGQQPQHF,TGTGCCAGCAGCTTAGGACAACAGCCCCAGCATTTT
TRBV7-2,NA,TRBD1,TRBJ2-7,CASSLAQSRGLYEQYF,TGTGCCAGCAGCTTAGCGCAAAGCAGGGGGCTCTACGAGCAGTACTTC
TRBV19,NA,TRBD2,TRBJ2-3,CASRRGDLTDTQYF,TGTGCCAGCCGGCGGGGGGATCTCACAGATACGCAGTATTTT
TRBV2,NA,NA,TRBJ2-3,CASSEGRLLSDTQYF,TGTGCCAGCAGTGAAGGGAGACTCTTGTCTGATACGCAGTATTTT
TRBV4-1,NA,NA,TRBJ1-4,CASSQGFGRGYEKLFF,TGCGCCAGCAGCCAAGGTTTTGGCAGGGGTTATGAAAAACTGTTTTTT
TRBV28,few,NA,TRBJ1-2,CASTPRRAPSFNYGYTF,TGTGCCAGCACCCCTCGTCGGGCCCCATCCTTTAACTATGGCTACACCTTC
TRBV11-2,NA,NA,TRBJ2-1,CASSLEYEQFF,TGTGCCAGCAGCTTAGAATATGAGCAGTTCTTC
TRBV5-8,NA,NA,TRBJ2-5,CASSPLGSRRETQYF,TGTGCCAGCAGCCCTCTCGGGAGTCGGAGGGAGACCCAGTACTTC
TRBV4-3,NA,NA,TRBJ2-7,CASSQSTGESYEQYF,TGCGCCAGCAGCCAAAGTACCGGAGAGTCCTACGAGCAGTACTTC
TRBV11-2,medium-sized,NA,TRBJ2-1,CASSLDGRVRDEQFF,TGTGCCAGCAGCTTAGATGGCCGGGTTAGGGATGAGCAGTTCTTC
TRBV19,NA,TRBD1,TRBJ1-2,CASSGDREGDYGYTF,TGTGCCAGTAGTGGAGACAGGGAGGGAGACTATGGCTACACCTTC
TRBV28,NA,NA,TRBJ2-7,CASSLGHGNPSSYEQYF,TGTGCCAGCAGTTTAGGACACGGGAACCCCTCCTCCTACGAGCAGTACTTC
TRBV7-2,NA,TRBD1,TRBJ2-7,CASSSTGTGGPEQYF,TGTGCCAGCAGCTCTACCGGGACAGGGGGCCCCGAGCAGTACTTC
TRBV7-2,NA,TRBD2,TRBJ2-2,CASSRRGGRLSNTGELFF,TGTGCCAGCAGCCGACGCGGGGGGCGGTTAAGTAACACCGGGGAGCTGTTTTTT
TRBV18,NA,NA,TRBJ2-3,CASSPPVLSRDDRTDTQYF,TGTGCCAGCTCACCACCGGTGCTCTCCAGGGATGATCGCACAGATACGCAGTATTTT
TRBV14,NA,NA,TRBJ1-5,CASSLGRSKPQHF,TGTGCCAGCAGCCTCGGGCGTTCGAAGCCCCAGCATTTT
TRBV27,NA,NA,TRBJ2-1,CASSLWGNEQFF,TGTGCCAGCAGTTTATGGGGCAATGAGCAGTTCTTC
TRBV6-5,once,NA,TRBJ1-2,CASRPTGGDGYTF,TGTGCCAGCAGACCGACGGGCGGGGATGGCTACACCTTC
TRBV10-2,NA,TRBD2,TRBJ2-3,CASRELAGEVDTQYF,TGCGCCAGCAGGGAACTAGCGGGAGAGGTAGATACGCAGTATTTT
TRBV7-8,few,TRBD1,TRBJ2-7,CASSSGTAIAYEQYF,TGTGCCAGCAGCTCCGGGACAGCCATCGCCTACGAGCAGTACTTC
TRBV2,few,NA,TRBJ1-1,CASSPRTVNTEAFF,TGTGCCAGCAGTCCTCGGACGGTTAACACTGAAGCTTTCTTT
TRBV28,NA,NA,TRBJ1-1,CASSFRHEAFF,TGTGCCAGCAGTTTTCGGCATGAAGCTTTCTTT
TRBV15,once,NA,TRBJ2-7,CATREQAGHSYEQYF,TGTGCCACCCGCGAGCAGGCAGGACACTCCTACGAGCAGTACTTC
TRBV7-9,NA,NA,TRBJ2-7,CASSFDAYEQYF,TGTGCCAGCAGCTTCGACGCCTACGAGCAGTACTTC
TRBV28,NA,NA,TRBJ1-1,CASTAYRRRNTEAFF,TGTGCCAGCACCGCCTACCGTCGTCGGAACACTGAAGCTTTCTTT
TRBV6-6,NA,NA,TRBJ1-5,CASRGRQPQHF,TGTGCCAGCAGGGGGAGGCAGCCCCAGCATTTT
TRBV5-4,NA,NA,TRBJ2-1,CASSLAALAGEQFF,TGTGCCAGCAGCTTGGCAGCCCTGGCGGGGGAGCAGTTCTTC
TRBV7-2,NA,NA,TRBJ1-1,CASTRGQGYTEAFF,TGTGCCAGCACCAGGGGCCAGGGGTACACTGAAGCTTTCTTT
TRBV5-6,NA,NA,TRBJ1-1,CASSLIAAGDFMNTEAFF,TGTGCCAGCAGCTTGATCGCGGCGGGGGACTTTATGAACACTGAAGCTTTCTTT
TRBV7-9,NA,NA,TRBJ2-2,CASSSRTANTGELFF,TGTGCCAGCAGCAGCAGGACGGCGAACACCGGGGAGCTGTTTTTT
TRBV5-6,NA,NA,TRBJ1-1,CASSPRGPRDIGTEAFF,TGTGCCAGCAGCCCCAGAGGACCCCGGGACATCGGCACTGAAGCTTTCTTT
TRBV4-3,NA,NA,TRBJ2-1,CASSHMGASSYNEQFF,TGCGCCAGCAGCCACATGGGGGCGAGCTCCTACAATGAGCAGTTCTTC